This TCR beta chain derives from a study of blood T cell repertoires in COVID-19. Whole-study context: Samples representing acute and convalescent COVID-19 were sourced from the United States, Italy and Spain.

The V and J ends lost 5 bases and 0 bases respectively, with 15 bases between them. The CDR3 has 16 amino acids. Germline loops: CDR1 MDHEN, CDR2 SYDVKM. In the authors' methods: Scientists estimated how many nucleated cells there were by amplifying reference gene primers. Data came from immunoSEQ multiplex PCR; TCRdb stores just in-frame clones and leaves some out. V and J calls and clone size are those listed in that table; D and trimming were worked out from the DNA. Of under 200,000 clones in the sample, around 86% were seen once. The rearrangement links TRBV28 to TRBJ2-3; the D gene is possibly TRBD2 (5 bases). Material: peripheral blood. The sequence came from a man between 65 and 85 years old who had recovered from COVID-19. The DNA for the CDR3 is TGTGCCAGCAGTCCGCAGCGGTTACTAAGCACAGATACGCAGTATTTT. It translates to CASSPQRLLSTDTQYF.